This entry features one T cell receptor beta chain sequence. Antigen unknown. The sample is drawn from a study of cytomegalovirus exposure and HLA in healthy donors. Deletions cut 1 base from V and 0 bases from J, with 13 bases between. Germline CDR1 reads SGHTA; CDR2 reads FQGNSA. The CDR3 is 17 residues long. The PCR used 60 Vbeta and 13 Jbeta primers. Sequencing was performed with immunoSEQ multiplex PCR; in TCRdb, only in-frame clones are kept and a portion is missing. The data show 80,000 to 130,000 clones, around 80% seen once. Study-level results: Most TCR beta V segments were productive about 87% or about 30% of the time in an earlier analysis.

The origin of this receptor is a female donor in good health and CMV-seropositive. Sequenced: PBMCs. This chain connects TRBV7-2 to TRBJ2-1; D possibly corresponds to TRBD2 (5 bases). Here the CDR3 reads CASSLVPAGSSYNEQFF. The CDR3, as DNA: TGTGCCAGCAGCTTAGTGCCGGCGGGCAGCTCCTACAATGAGCAGTTCTTC.